Reported below is one TCR beta chain. TCR beta sequencing covered blood CD8+ and CD4+ T cells. The CDR3 sequence is 15 residues long. The ends were cut back, 0 bases at V and 6 bases at J, with 15 bases in the middle. Germline V gene sequence: CDR1 DFQATT, CDR2 SNEGSKA (reference sequence). The record originates from a study of CD8 T cells in Susac syndrome. With random hexamers, about 0.45 to 1 ug RNA was reverse transcribed. Each CDR3 protein is one row after TCRdb ran MiXCR on the immunoSEQ multiplex PCR reads. The sample shows 170,000 or so distinct CDR3 sequences, 85% to 95% of them seen only once.

Sequenced material: CD8+ T cells from PBMCs. The chain combines TRBV20-1 with TRBJ1-5, with D uncertain. The sequence came from a human donor with multiple sclerosis. This CDR3 reads CSARDSVSYGQPQHF. Written as DNA, the CDR3 is TGCAGTGCTAGAGATTCTGTGTCATATGGTCAGCCCCAGCATTTT.